Presented here are 3 T cell receptor beta chains from one specimen sequenced in a study of beta chain features in type 1 diabetes. Expressed TCRB transcripts got sequenced, as all isolated RNA was reverse transcribed. Sequenced by immunoSEQ multiplex PCR; TCRdb stores in-frame clones only, minus some. The table has more than 120,000 clones, 10% to 15% seen once. Their specific antigens are unknown. General study points: Shortening of TCRB CDR3s, moderate but significant, appeared in all four CD4+ subsets of Type 1 diabetes patients.

Source material: central memory CD4+ T cells from blood. These receptor sequences come from a man younger than 30 with type 1 diabetes.

This chain links TRBV7-9 with TRBJ1-2; the D is unclear. Germline assignment: CDR1 SEHNR and CDR2 FQNEAQ (reference sequence). The ends were cut back, 5 bases at V and 3 bases at J, with 7 bases in the middle. The CDR3 has 12 amino acids. CDR3 protein: CASSPIDYGYTF. Written as DNA, the CDR3 is TGTGCCAGCAGCCCTATTGACTATGGCTACACCTTC.

V gene TRBV4-1 combines with J gene TRBJ2-7; 9 bases match TRBD1. CDR1 is MGHRA and CDR2 is YSYEKL in the germline V gene. V trimming: 10 bases; J trimming: 0 bases; junction bases outside the gene matches: 7. This CDR3 has 14 residues. This chain's CDR3 is CATSRQGGSYEQYF. The CDR3 DNA reads as TGCGCCACCTCTAGACAGGGGGGCTCCTACGAGCAGTACTTC.

This clone occurred a few times. The chain couples TRBV10-3 to TRBJ2-1; D may be TRBD1 or TRBD2 (6 bases each). The CDR3 is made up of 16 amino acids. V was clipped by 2 bases and J by 7 bases, with 18 bases between them. Germline-derived CDR1 and CDR2 are ENHRY and SYGVKD. CDR3 protein: CAISEVQGTSKNEQFF. DNA of the CDR3: TGTGCCATCAGTGAGGTGCAGGGGACTTCGAAAAATGAGCAGTTCTTC.